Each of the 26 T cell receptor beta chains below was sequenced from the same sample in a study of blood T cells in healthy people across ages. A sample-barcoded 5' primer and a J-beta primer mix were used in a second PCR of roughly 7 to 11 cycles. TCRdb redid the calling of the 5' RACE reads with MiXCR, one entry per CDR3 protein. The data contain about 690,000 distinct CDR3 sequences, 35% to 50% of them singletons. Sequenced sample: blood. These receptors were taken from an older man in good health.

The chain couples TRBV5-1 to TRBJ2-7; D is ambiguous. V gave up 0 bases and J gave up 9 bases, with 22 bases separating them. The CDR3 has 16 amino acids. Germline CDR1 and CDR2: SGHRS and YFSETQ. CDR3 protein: CASSLGTNSLTDTQYF. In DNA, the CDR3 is TGCGCCAGCAGCTTGGGGACCAACTCACTCACAGATACGCAGTACTTC.

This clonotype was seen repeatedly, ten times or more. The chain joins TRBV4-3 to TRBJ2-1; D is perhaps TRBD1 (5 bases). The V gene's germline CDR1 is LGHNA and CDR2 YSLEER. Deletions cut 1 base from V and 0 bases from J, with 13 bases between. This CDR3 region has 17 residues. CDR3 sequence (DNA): TGCGCCAGCAGCCAAGCCCCCCCAAGGGGCTCCTACAATGAGCAGTTCTTC. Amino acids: CASSQAPPRGSYNEQFF.

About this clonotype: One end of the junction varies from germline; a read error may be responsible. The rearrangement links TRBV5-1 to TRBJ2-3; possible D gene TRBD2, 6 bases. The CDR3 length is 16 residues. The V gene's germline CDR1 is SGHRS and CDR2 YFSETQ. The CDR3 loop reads CAGSLSALGRGDTQYF. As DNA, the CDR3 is TGCGCCGGCAGCTTGTCAGCCCTCGGGAGAGGAGATACGCAGTATTTT.

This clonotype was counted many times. The CDR3 here is CASSYGGGARNIQYF. The CDR3 nucleotides are TGTGCCAGCAGTTACGGCGGGGGGGCCAGGAACATTCAGTACTTC. The chain has TRBV6-2 or TRBV6-3 and TRBJ2-4; 9 nucleotides align to TRBD2. This CDR3 is 15 amino acids long. V dropped 2 bases and J dropped 7; count of bases not matched to a gene: 6. The germline gives CDR1 MNHEY, CDR2 SVGEGT.

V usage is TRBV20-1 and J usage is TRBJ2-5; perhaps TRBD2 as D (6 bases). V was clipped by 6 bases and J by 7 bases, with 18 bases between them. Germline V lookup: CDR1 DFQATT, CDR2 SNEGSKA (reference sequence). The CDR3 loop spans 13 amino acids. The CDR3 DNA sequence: TGCAGTGCAAGGACTAACACCCCAGGGACCCAGTACTTC. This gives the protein CSARTNTPGTQYF.

The CDR3 reads CASSLDGADQETQYF. The CDR3 DNA follows: TGTGCCAGCAGCTTAGATGGGGCAGATCAAGAGACCCAGTACTTC. This sequence joins TRBV11-2 and TRBJ2-5, with D perhaps TRBD1 (5 bases). V lost 0 bases, J lost 2 bases, and 10 bases lay in between. The germline V gene has CDR1 SGHAT and CDR2 FQNNGV. This CDR3 spans 15 amino acids.

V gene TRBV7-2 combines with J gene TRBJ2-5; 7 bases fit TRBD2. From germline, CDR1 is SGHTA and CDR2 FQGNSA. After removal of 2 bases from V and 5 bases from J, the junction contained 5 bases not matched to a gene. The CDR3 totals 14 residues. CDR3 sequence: CASSLWGGMETQYF. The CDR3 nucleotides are TGTGCCAGCAGCTTATGGGGAGGGATGGAGACCCAGTACTTC.

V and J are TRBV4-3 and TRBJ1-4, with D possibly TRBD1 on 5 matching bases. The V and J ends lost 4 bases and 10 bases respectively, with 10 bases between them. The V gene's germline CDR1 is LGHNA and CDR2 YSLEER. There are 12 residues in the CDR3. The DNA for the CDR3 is TGCGCCAGCAGCCTCGGGGGGGGAAAACTGTTTTTT. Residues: CASSLGGGKLFF.

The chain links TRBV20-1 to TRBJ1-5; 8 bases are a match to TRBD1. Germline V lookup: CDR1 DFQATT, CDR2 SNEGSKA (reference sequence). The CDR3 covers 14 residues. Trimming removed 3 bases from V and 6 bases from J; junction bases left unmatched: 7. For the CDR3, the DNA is TGCAGTGCTAGGATACAGGGGGTAGGTCAGCCCCAGCATTTT. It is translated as CSARIQGVGQPQHF.

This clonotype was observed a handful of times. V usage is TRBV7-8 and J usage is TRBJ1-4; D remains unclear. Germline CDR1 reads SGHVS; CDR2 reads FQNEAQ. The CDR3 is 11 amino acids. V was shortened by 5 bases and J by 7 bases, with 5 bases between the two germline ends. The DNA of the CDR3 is TGTGCCAGCAGCACAACTGAAAAACTGTTTTTT. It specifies CASSTTEKLFF.

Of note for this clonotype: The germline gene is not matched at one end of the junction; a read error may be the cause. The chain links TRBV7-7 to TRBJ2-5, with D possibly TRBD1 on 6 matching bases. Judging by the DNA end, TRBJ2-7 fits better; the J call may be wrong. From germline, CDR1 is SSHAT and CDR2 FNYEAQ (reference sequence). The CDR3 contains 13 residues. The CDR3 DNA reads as TGTGCTAGCACCTCGGGCAGGGGATACGAGCAGTACTTC. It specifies CASTSGRGYEQYF.

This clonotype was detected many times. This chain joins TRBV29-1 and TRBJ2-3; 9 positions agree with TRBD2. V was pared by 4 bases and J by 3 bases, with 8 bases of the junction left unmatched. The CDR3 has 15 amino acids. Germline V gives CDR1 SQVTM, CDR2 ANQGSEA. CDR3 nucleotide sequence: TGCAGCGTTGGGCGAGCGGGAGGCGGAACAGATACGCAGTATTTT. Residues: CSVGRAGGGTDTQYF.

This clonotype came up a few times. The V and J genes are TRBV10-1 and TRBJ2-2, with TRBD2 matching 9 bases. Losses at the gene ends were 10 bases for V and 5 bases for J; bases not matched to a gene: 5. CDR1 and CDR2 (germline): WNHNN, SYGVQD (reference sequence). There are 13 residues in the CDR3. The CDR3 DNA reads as TGCGCCACCGCTAGCGGGACAACCGGGGAGCTGTTTTTT. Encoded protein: CATASGTTGELFF.

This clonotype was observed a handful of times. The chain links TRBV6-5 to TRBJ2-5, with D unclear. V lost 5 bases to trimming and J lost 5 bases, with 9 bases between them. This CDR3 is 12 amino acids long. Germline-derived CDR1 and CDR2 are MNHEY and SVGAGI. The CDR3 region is CASSQKGETQYF. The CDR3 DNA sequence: TGTGCCAGCAGTCAAAAAGGGGAGACCCAGTACTTC.

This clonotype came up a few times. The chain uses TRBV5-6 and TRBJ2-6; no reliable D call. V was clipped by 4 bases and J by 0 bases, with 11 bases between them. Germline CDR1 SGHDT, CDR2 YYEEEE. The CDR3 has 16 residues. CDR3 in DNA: TGTGCCAGCAGCCACGGGCCGAACTCTGGGGCCAACGTCCTGACTTTC. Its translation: CASSHGPNSGANVLTF. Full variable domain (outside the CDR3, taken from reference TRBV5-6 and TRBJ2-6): DAGVTQSPTHLIKTRGQQVTLRCSPKSGHDTVSWYQQALGQGPQFIFQYYEEEERQRGNFPDRFSGHQFPNYSSELNVNALLLGDSALYLCASSHGPNSGANVLTFGAGSRLTVL.

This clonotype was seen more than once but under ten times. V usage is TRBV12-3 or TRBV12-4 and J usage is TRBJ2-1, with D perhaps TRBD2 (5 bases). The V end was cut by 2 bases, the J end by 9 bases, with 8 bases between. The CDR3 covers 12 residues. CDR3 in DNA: TGTGCCAGCAGTTTATCGGGATCTGAGCAGTTCTTC. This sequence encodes CASSLSGSEQFF.

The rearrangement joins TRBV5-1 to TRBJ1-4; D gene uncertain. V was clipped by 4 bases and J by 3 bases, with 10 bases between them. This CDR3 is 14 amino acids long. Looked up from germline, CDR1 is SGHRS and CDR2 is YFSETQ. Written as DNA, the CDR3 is TGCGCCAGCAGCAAACAGTCCTCTAATGAAAAACTGTTTTTT. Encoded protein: CASSKQSSNEKLFF.

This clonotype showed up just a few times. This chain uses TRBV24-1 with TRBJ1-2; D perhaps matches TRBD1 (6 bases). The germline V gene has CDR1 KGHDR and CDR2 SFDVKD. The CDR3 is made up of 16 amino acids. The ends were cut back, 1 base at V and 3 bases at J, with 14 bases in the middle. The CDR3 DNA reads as TGTGCCACCAGTGATTTAGGGACAACCATGGACTATGGCTACACCTTC. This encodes CATSDLGTTMDYGYTF.

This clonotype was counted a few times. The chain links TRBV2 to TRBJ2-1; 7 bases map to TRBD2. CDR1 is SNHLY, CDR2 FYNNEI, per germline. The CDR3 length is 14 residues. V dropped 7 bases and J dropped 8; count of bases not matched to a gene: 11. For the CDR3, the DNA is TGTGCCAGCAAAGCGGAAACGGGGAGGGATGAGCAGTTCTTC. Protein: CASKAETGRDEQFF.

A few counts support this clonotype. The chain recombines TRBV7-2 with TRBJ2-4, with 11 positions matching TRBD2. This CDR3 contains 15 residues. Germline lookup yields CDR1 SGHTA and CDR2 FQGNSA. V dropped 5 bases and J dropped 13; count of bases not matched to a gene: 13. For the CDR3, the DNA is TGTGCCAGCAGCAAAGCGACTAGCGGGGTGGGGGAGCAGTACTTC. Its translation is CASSKATSGVGEQYF.

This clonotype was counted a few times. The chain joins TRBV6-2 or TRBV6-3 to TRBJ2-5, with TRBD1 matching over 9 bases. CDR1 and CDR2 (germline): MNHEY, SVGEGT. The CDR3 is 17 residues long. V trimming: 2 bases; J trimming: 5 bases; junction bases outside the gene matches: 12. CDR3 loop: CASSYVHHTGGTETQYF. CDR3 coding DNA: TGTGCCAGCAGTTACGTCCACCACACAGGGGGCACCGAGACCCAGTACTTC.

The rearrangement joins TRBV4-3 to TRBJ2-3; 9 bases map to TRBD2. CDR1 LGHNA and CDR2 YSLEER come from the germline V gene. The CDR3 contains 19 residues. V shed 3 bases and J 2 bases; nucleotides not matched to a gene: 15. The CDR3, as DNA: TGCGCCAGCAGCCATCGCCAGTGGGCGGGGGGGCTTGACACAGATACGCAGTATTTT. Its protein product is CASSHRQWAGGLDTDTQYF.

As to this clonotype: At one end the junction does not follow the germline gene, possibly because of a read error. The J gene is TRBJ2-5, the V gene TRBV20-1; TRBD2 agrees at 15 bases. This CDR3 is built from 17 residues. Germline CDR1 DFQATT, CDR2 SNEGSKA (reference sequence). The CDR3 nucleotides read TGCGGTGCCCGGACTAGCGGGAGGGCCGTTTCTAGAGAGACCCAGTACTTC. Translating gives CGARTSGRAVSRETQYF.

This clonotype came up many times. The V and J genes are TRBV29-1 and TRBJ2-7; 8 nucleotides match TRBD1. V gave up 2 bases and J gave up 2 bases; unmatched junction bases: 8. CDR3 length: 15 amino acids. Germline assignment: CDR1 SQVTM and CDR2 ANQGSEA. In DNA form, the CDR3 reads TGCAGCGTTGAAAGACAGGGGACCAAGACCTACGAGCAGTACTTC. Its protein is CSVERQGTKTYEQYF.

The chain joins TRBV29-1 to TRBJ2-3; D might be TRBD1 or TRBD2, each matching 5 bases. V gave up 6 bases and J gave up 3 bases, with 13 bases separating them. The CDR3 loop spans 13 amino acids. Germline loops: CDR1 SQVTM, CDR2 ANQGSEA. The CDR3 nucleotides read TGCAGCGTGTGGGACGTAAGAACAGATACGCAGTATTTT. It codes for CSVWDVRTDTQYF.

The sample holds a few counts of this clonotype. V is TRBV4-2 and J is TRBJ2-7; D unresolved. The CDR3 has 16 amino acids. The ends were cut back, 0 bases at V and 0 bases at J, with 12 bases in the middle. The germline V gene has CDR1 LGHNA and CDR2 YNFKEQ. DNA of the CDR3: TGTGCCAGCAGCCAAGATAAGGTGACTCGCTCCTACGAGCAGTACTTC. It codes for CASSQDKVTRSYEQYF.